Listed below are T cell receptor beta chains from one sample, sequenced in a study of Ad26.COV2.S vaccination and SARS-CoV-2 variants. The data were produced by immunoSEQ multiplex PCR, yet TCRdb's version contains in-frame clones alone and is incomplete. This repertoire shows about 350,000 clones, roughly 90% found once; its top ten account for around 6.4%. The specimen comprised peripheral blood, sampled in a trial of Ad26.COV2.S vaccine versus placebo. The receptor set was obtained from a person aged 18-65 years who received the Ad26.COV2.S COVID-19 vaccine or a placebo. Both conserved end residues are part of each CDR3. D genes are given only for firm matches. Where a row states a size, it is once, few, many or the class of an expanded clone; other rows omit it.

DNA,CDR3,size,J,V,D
TGTGCCTGGAGTAGTGATGGCAATCAGCCCCAGCATTTT,CAWSSDGNQPQHF,once,TRBJ1-5,TRBV30,NA
TGTGCCAGTAGTGCCCCGCCGCTAGCGGGAAGCCTTCTCTACACAGATACGCAGTATTTT,CASSAPPLAGSLLYTDTQYF,NA,TRBJ2-3,TRBV19,TRBD2
TGCGCCAGCAGCCAGGCCTTGACTAGCGGGGTGGGGACCGGGGAGCTGTTTTTT,CASSQALTSGVGTGELFF,NA,TRBJ2-2,TRBV4-3,TRBD2
TGCAGCGTTGCCCCTGGGATTGGTAACTGGGGGGGACTCGGGACTAGCGCCGTTGAGCAGTTCTTC,CSVAPGIGNWGGLGTSAVEQFF,NA,TRBJ2-1,TRBV29-1,TRBD2
TGTGCCTGGAGCGGGGACTTCTCTGAAGCTTTCTTT,CAWSGDFSEAFF,NA,TRBJ1-1,TRBV30,NA
TGTGCCAGCGGAGGGGGACTGAGCTCTGGAAACACCATATATTTT,CASGGGLSSGNTIYF,NA,TRBJ1-3,TRBV25-1,NA
TGTGCCAGCAGCCTGACGAGCCCAAGGGGGAATCGGGACTTC,CASSLTSPRGNRDF,NA,TRBJ2-7,TRBV7-8,NA
TGTGCCAGCAGGGCCGGGACTATTAATGAGCAGTTCTTC,CASRAGTINEQFF,NA,TRBJ2-1,TRBV12-3/TRBV12-4,TRBD2
TGTGCCAGCAGTTTTTTTACTGGTGGGGCCAACGTCCTGACTTTC,CASSFFTGGANVLTF,NA,TRBJ2-6,TRBV27,NA
TGTGCCAGCAGCGACGCTAGGTATGGCTACACCTTC,CASSDARYGYTF,NA,TRBJ1-2,TRBV5-4,NA
TGTGCCAGCAGCCAAGGACAGCAGGGTGAAAAACTGTTTTTT,CASSQGQQGEKLFF,NA,TRBJ1-4,TRBV3-1/TRBV3-2,NA
TGCGCCAGCAGCGACAGGACAGGTTCCCCCTACAATGAGCAGTTCTTC,CASSDRTGSPYNEQFF,once,TRBJ2-1,TRBV5-1,TRBD1
TGTGCCAGTAGTACGCAGACAGGGGAACGGGAGCAGTTCTTC,CASSTQTGEREQFF,NA,TRBJ2-1,TRBV19,TRBD1
TGTGCCAGCAGGCTAGGGACAGGGGAGATCGGCTACACCTTC,CASRLGTGEIGYTF,NA,TRBJ1-2,TRBV7-9,TRBD1
TGTGCCAGCAGTTGGCAAGCCGCGTGGGGATTAGGCTACACCTTC,CASSWQAAWGLGYTF,NA,TRBJ1-2,TRBV28,NA
TGTGCCAGCAGCGCACAGGGAACTAGCACAGATACGCAGTATTTT,CASSAQGTSTDTQYF,NA,TRBJ2-3,TRBV5-4,NA
TGCAGCGTTGACCGTCAGGGGGCCCAGCCTATCTATGGCTACACCTTC,CSVDRQGAQPIYGYTF,NA,TRBJ1-2,TRBV29-1,TRBD1
TGTGCCAGCAGCTTAGTACAGGGCACAGATACGCAGTATTTT,CASSLVQGTDTQYF,NA,TRBJ2-3,TRBV11-2,NA
TGTGCCAGCAGCTTTGGACACGGGGAGACCCAGTACTTC,CASSFGHGETQYF,NA,TRBJ2-5,TRBV11-2,NA
TGTGCCAGCAGCTCTGGACAGGGGAGCGATGGCTACACCTTC,CASSSGQGSDGYTF,NA,TRBJ1-2,TRBV13,TRBD1
TGTGCCAGCAGCCAAGTTTTTCGGACTGACGGCACAGATACGCAGTATTTT,CASSQVFRTDGTDTQYF,NA,TRBJ2-3,TRBV3-1/TRBV3-2,NA
TGTGCCAGCAGCTTCGGGGGGCGGAATGGCTACACCTTC,CASSFGGRNGYTF,NA,TRBJ1-2,TRBV7-2,NA
TGTGCCACCAGTGACCCAGGACAGGGAGGTACCAATGAGCAGTTCTTC,CATSDPGQGGTNEQFF,many,TRBJ2-1,TRBV24-1,TRBD1
TGTGCCAGTATAGCTGGCCGGGCCGGTGGAGATACGCAGTATTTT,CASIAGRAGGDTQYF,once,TRBJ2-3,TRBV19,NA
TGTGCCAGCAGCTTAGAGGGGACCCAGTACTTC,CASSLEGTQYF,NA,TRBJ2-5,TRBV11-2,NA
TGTGCCAGCTCCCCGATGGGACGGGGCAATGAGCAGTTCTTC,CASSPMGRGNEQFF,once,TRBJ2-1,TRBV18,NA
TGTGCCAGTAAATCGGGCCTGGGGAGGGGAAATCAGCCCCAGCATTTT,CASKSGLGRGNQPQHF,NA,TRBJ1-5,TRBV19,NA